The 13 T cell receptor beta chains below all came from one sample that was sequenced in a study of blood T cell repertoires in COVID-19. This table comes from immunoSEQ multiplex PCR, and its TCRdb copy is limited to in-frame clones, with some not included. The sample has 300,000 to 400,000 clones, around 89% seen once. Material for sequencing was PBMCs or T cells enriched from blood (not recorded which). Receptors were obtained from a woman aged 30 to 39 with acute COVID-19.

This chain uses TRBV5-6 with TRBJ1-3; D is unresolved. This CDR3 is 16 amino acids long. The germline V gene has CDR1 SGHDT and CDR2 YYEEEE. Trimming left V 0 bases short and J 1 base short, with 11 bases between. In nucleotides, the CDR3 is TGTGCCAGCAGCTTGGGGGCCGACCCTTCTGGAAACACCATATATTTT. Its protein is CASSLGADPSGNTIYF.

The chain has TRBV18 and TRBJ1-1; TRBD1 matches 7 bases. Germline V CDR1 and CDR2: KGHSH, LQKENI. The V gene end was trimmed by 3 bases and the J gene end by 4 bases; junction bases not matched to a gene: 14. The CDR3 is 17 amino acids. The CDR3 bases are TGTGCCAGCTCACCGTCCCGGGACAGTTTCGGGGGCACTGAAGCTTTCTTT. Protein product: CASSPSRDSFGGTEAFF.

This chain links TRBV15 with TRBJ1-1, with 10 bases fitting TRBD1. This CDR3 is built from 15 residues. CDR1 and CDR2 (germline): LNHNV, YYDKDF (reference sequence). V trimming: 3 bases; J trimming: 4 bases; junction bases outside the gene matches: 5. The CDR3 sequence is CATSRKTGGVTEAFF. The CDR3 region has the DNA TGTGCCACCAGCAGGAAGACAGGGGGCGTCACTGAAGCTTTCTTT.

The CDR3 protein is CASTFQGLSGYTF. The CDR3 coding sequence is TGTGCCAGCACCTTTCAGGGACTCTCTGGCTACACCTTC. The chain combines TRBV2 with TRBJ1-2, with TRBD1 as a possible D gene (5 bases). This CDR3 is built from 13 residues. Germline-derived CDR1 and CDR2 are SNHLY and FYNNEI. V shed 7 bases and J shed 7 bases, with 16 bases lying between them.

The chain links TRBV12-5 to TRBJ1-1; 7 nucleotides line up with TRBD1. CDR1 is LGHNT, CDR2 FRNRAP, per germline. The CDR3 extends over 12 amino acids. After removal of 2 bases from V and 7 bases from J, the junction contained 1 base not matched to a gene. The CDR3: CASGLYRGEAFF. The CDR3 nucleotides are TGTGCTAGTGGTTTGTACAGGGGTGAAGCTTTCTTT.

The gene calls are TRBV27 and TRBJ1-1; weak D call: TRBD1 (5 bases). The length of the CDR3 is 13 residues. Between the trimmed V and J ends, which lost 6 bases and 3 bases, there was a span of 11 bases. CDR1 is MNHEY, CDR2 SMNVEV, per germline (reference sequence). CDR3 amino acids: CASSLRVHTEAFF. In DNA, the CDR3 is TGTGCCAGCAGCCTCAGGGTACACACTGAAGCTTTCTTT.

This clone was detected only a few times. V gene TRBV30 combines with J gene TRBJ1-5, with D maybe TRBD1 (5 bases). The CDR3 runs 15 residues. V was clipped by 0 bases and J by 4 bases, with 13 bases between them. Per the germline V gene, CDR1 is GTSNPN and CDR2 is SVGIG (reference sequence). The CDR3 reads CAWSVPGVGNQPQHF. The CDR3 region has the DNA TGTGCCTGGAGTGTACCGGGGGTAGGGAATCAGCCCCAGCATTTT.

The V gene is TRBV6-5, the J gene TRBJ2-2; no definite D call. Trimming cost V 7 bases and J 3 bases, with 6 bases left between them. The CDR3 covers 12 residues. CDR1 MNHEY and CDR2 SVGAGI come from the germline V gene. In DNA, the CDR3 is TGTGCCAGCACCTCCCACACCGGGGAGCTGTTTTTT. The encoded protein is CASTSHTGELFF.

The chain has TRBV30 and TRBJ2-3; 8 nucleotides match TRBD1. This CDR3 region has 14 residues. Germline-derived CDR1 and CDR2 are GTSNPN and SVGIG (reference sequence). The J segment lost 2 bases and the V segment lost 5 bases, leaving 6 bases of the junction unmatched. The CDR3 sequence: CAWGLGQVTDTQYF. The DNA of the CDR3 is TGTGCCTGGGGATTGGGACAGGTCACAGATACGCAGTATTTT.

This clone was observed a single time. The chain recombines TRBV3-1 (or the pseudogene TRBV3-2) with TRBJ2-7; possible D gene TRBD1, 6 bases. Germline-derived CDR1 and CDR2 are LGHDT and YNNKEL (reference sequence). There are 16 residues in the CDR3. Trimming shortened V by 0 bases and J by 1 base, and 13 bases separated the two germline ends. The CDR3 region is CASSQEAGEFSYEQYF. CDR3 DNA: TGTGCCAGCAGCCAAGAAGCAGGGGAATTTTCCTACGAGCAGTACTTC.

The J gene is TRBJ1-3, the V gene TRBV9; D perhaps matches TRBD1 (6 bases). The CDR3 consists of 17 residues. CDR1 is SGDLS, CDR2 YYNGEE, per germline. Trimming left V 2 bases short and J 2 bases short, with 17 bases between. In DNA form, the CDR3 reads TGTGCCAGCAGCGTCGGCCTTCCGGCAGGGGCTGGAAACACCATATATTTT. Translating it yields CASSVGLPAGAGNTIYF.

The chain carries TRBV11-2 and TRBJ1-6, with no clear D. Trimming left V 5 bases short and J 9 bases short, with 11 bases between. This CDR3 spans 13 amino acids. Germline lookup yields CDR1 SGHAT and CDR2 FQNNGV. The CDR3 reads CASSTDFSSPLHF. The CDR3 region has the DNA TGTGCCAGCAGCACGGACTTCAGTTCACCCCTCCACTTT.

The chain joins TRBV28 to TRBJ1-4; D is unresolved. The CDR3 extends over 11 amino acids. Trimming left V 3 bases short and J 7 bases short, with 3 bases between. Germline V CDR1 and CDR2: MDHEN, SYDVKM. This CDR3 is CASSFSEKLFF. Written as DNA, the CDR3 is TGTGCCAGCAGTTTTAGTGAAAAACTGTTTTTT.